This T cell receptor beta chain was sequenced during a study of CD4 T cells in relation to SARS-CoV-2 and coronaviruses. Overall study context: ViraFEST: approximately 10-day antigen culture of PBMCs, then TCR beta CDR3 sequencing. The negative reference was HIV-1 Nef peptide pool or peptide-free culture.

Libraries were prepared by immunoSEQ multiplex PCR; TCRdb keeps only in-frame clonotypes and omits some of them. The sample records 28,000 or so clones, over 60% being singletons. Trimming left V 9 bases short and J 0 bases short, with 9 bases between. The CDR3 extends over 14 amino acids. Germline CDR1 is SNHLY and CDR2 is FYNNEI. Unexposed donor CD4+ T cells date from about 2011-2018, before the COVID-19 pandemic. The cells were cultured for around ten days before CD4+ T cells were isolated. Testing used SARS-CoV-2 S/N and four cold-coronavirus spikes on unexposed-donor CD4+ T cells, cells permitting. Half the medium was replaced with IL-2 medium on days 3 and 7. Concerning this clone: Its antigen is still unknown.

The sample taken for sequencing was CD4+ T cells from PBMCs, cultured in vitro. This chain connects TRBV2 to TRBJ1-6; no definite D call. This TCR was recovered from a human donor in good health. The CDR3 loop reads CASQVSSYNSPLHF. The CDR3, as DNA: TGTGCCAGTCAAGTCAGCTCCTATAATTCACCCCTCCACTTT.